This T cell receptor (beta chain) was identified during a study of somatic mutations in cytotoxic T cells in rheumatoid arthritis. Turning to the study itself: Flow cytometry sorted some V beta antibody-stained T-cell populations to nearly 100% purity, V beta1+ cells among them being sequenced for TCRB. Study-wide results and limits: Among patients with rheumatoid arthritis, but not healthy controls, CD8+ clonality increased with age. Between rheumatoid arthritis patients and age-matched healthy controls, CD8+ T-cell clonality showed no significant difference.

Positively selected by magnetic beads, CD4+ and CD8+ cells were purity-checked by flow cytometry. The V gene's germline CDR1 is MNHEY and CDR2 SMNVEV (reference sequence). The CDR3 runs to 14 residues. Trimming removed 7 bases from V and 7 bases from J; junction bases left unmatched: 8. Profiling relied on immunoSEQ multiplex PCR, and the TCRdb table lists in-frame clones only, not all of them. The data contain more than 11,000 clones, roughly 80% of them singletons. Comment on this clone: The antigen remains undetermined.

This rearrangement joins TRBV27 to TRBJ2-1; 9 bases are shared with TRBD2. The sample was CD8+ T cells sorted from blood. The sequence was collected from an adult with rheumatoid arthritis. The CDR3 coding sequence is TGTGCCAGCACCACCTTAGCGGGAGATAATGAGCAGTTCTTC. Protein product: CASTTLAGDNEQFF.